Included here is one T cell receptor beta chain sequence, with context. The clone's antigen remains unknown. One base away there is no much larger clone; base qualities are not given. This sample is drawn from a study of T-cell reconstitution after alpha-beta-depleted transplantation in children (dated by TCRdb to the mid-2010s). In terms of the full investigation: The study quantitatively tracked T-cell immune reconstitution after TCRalphabeta/CD19-depleted allogeneic hematopoietic cell transplantation in children using TCR repertoire profiling. Results and caveats for the whole study, not just this receptor: In some patients, the high TCRbeta diversity seen at day 60 was put down to recipient T cells and intrathymic progenitors that had survived conditioning. Over the following months the frequencies of hyperexpanded clones went down, and after one year T-cell counts and TCRbeta diversity were mostly credited to newly produced T cells. The apparently early recovery of alphabetaT-cell counts about two months after transplant reportedly depended on only several hundred rapidly expanded clones that came from non-depleted graft cells.

V and J are trimmed by 4 bases and 1 base, and the gene matches miss 7 bases of the junction. CDR1 and CDR2, per the germline V gene (reference sequence), are LGHDT and YNNKEL. Including cysteine and phenylalanine, the CDR3 has 16 amino acids. Of the read, only the CDR3 DNA is kept; its 48 bases are in frame from base 1. Libraries were constructed by PCR. TCRdb names Illumina HiSeq 2500 as the instrument used. To normalize quantification of the TCRbeta repertoire, the TCR libraries were built with molecular barcoding that relied on unique molecular identifiers. TCRdb reanalyzed the raw reads on its own, using fastp at Q25 for trimming and MiXCR for clone calling, and kept in-frame beta chains. Every CDR3 protein is listed once, alongside the most common genes and DNA of its rows. This sample comprises about 250,000 distinct CDR3 sequences, roughly 25% of them detected only once. The biggest ten clones account for 4% to 5.5% of the sample.

What this sample's treatment or condition label stands for: allogeneic hematopoietic cell transplantation with graft depleted of TCRalphabeta T cells and CD19 B cells. The children who served as transplant recipients had been given grafts of TCRalphabeta/CD19-depleted allogeneic hematopoietic cells. The receptor was derived from a female patient aged 2-10 years who had a stem cell transplant for congenital amegakaryocytic thrombocytopenia, so the T cells may come from the graft donor. The rearranged chain carries TRBV3-1 and TRBJ2-7, and 10 junction bases match TRBD2. The sequencing used PBMCs, mostly from graft donor cells, collected 360 days after TCRalphabeta/CD19-depleted stem cell transplant. In nucleotide form, the sequence is TGTGCCAGCAGCCCCCGGACTAGCGGACTATCCTACGAGCAGTACTTC. Its amino acids are CASSPRTSGLSYEQYF.